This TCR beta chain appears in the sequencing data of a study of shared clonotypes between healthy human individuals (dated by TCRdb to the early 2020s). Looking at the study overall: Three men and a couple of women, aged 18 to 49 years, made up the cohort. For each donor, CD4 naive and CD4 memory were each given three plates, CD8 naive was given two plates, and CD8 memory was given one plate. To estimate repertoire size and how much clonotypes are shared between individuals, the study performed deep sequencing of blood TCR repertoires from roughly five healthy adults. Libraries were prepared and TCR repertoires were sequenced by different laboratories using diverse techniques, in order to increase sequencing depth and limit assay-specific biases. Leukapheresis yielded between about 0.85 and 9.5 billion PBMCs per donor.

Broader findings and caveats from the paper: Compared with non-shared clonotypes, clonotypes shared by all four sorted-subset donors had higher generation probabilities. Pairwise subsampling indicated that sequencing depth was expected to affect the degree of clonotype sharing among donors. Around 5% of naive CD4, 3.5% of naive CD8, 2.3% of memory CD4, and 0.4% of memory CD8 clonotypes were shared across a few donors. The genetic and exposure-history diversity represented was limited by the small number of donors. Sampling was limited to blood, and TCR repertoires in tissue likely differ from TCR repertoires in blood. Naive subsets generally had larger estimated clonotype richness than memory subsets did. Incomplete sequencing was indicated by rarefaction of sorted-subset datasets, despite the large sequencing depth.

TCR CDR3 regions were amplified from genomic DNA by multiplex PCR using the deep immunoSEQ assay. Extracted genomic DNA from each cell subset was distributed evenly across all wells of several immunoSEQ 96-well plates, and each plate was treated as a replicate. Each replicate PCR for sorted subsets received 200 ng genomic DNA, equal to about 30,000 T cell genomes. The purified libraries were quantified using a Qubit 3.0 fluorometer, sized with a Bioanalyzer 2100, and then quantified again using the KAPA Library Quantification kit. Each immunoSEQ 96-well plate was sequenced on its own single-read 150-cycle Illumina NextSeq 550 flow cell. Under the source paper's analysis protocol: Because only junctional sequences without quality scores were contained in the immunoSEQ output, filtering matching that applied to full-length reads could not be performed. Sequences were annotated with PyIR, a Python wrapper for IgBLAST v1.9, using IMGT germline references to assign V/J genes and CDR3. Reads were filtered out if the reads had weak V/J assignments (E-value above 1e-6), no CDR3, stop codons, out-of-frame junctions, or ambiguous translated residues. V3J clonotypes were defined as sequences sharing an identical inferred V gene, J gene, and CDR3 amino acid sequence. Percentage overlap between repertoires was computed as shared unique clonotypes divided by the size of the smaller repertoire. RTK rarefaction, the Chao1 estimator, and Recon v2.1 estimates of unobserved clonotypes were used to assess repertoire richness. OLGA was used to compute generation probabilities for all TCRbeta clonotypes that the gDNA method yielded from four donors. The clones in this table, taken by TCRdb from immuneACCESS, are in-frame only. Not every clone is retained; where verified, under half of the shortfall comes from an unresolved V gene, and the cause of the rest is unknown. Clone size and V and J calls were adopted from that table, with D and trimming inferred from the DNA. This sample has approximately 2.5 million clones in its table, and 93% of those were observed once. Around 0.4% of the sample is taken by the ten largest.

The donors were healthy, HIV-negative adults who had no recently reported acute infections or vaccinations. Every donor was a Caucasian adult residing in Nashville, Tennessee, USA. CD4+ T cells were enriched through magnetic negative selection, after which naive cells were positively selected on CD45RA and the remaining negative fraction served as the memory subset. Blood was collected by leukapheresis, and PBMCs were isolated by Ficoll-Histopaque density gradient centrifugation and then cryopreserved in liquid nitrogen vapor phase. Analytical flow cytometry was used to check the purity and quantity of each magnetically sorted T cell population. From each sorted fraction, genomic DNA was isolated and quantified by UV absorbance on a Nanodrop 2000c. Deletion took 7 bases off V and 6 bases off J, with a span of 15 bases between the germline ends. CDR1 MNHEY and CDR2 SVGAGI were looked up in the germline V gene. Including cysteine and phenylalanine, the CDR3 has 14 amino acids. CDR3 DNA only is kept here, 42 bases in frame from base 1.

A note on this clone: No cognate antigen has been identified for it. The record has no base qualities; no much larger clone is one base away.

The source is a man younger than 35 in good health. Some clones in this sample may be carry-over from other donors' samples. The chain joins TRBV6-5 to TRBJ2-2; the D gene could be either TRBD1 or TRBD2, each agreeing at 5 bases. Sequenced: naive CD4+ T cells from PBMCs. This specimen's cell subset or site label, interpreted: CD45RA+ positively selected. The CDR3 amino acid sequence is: CASTGPGLPGELFF. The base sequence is TGTGCCAGCACAGGGCCGGGGCTGCCCGGGGAGCTGTTTTTT.